This T cell receptor beta chain was documented in a study of T cell responses to AZD1222 COVID-19 vaccine. Study-wide points: Unmutated variant regions reportedly attract nearly half of all spike-specific TCRs. Regions 160-218 and 743-854 dominated among vaccine-associated CD4 TCRs spanning spike. Repertoires were collected only later (after the peak T cell response had occurred).

Germline V gives CDR1 SGHNT, CDR2 YYREEE (reference sequence). Deletions cut 3 bases from V and 0 bases from J, with 7 bases between. CDR3 length: 13 amino acids. Sequencing was performed with immunoSEQ multiplex PCR; in TCRdb, only in-frame clones are kept and a portion is missing. The sample has 130,000 to 150,000 clones, around 90% seen once. As concerns this clone: Its antigen remains unidentified.

This sample comprised peripheral blood, obtained 28 days after the second dose of the MenACWY control vaccine. The rearrangement links TRBV5-4 to TRBJ2-7; D unresolved. The source of this sequence is an adult who received the MenACWY meningococcal vaccine as a control. In DNA, the CDR3 is TGTGCCAGCAGCTCGCGACTCTCCTACGAGCAGTACTTC. Its translation is CASSSRLSYEQYF. Drawing the rest from reference TRBV5-4 and TRBJ2-7, the complete variable domain is ETGVTQSPTHLIKTRGQQVTLRCSSQSGHNTVSWYQQALGQGPQFIFQYYREEENGRGNFPPRFSGLQFPNYSSELNVNALELDDSALYLCASSSRLSYEQYFGPGTRLTVT.